A selection of T cell receptor beta chains follows, all from one sample in a study of CD8+ T cells in alopecia areata. Sequenced by immunoSEQ multiplex PCR; TCRdb stores in-frame clones only, minus some. The data contain roughly 190,000 clones, 60% to 70% of them singletons. The sequenced sample was CD4+ T cells sorted from blood, obtained at week 4, from a patient treated with tofacitinib. The receptors stem from a human donor with alopecia areata. Both conserved end residues are part of each CDR3. D genes are given only for firm matches. Size is omitted from some rows. Given values are once, few, many or a class for expanded clones.

clone size	V gene	J gene	CDR3 length	D gene	CDR3 DNA	CDR3 protein
-	TRBV4-3	TRBJ2-3	16	-	TGCGCCAGCAGCCAAGACTACTCCCCGAGCACAGATACGCAGTATTTT	CASSQDYSPSTDTQYF
few	TRBV29-1	TRBJ2-4	13	TRBD1	TGCAGCGTGGGAACAGGGGGCCAAAACATTCAGTACTTC	CSVGTGGQNIQYF
-	TRBV5-4	TRBJ2-5	15	TRBD1	TGTGCCAGCAGCGTCCCGACAGGGGGCGAAGAGACCCAGTACTTC	CASSVPTGGEETQYF
-	TRBV7-8	TRBJ2-1	11	-	TGTGCCAGCAGCTTAGACAATGAGCAGTTCTTC	CASSLDNEQFF
-	TRBV29-1	TRBJ1-3	11	-	TGCAGCGTTGTGTGGAGAAACACCATATATTTT	CSVVWRNTIYF
few	TRBV19	TRBJ1-5	21	TRBD1	TGTGCCAGTAGTAAGGTCCTCCCGGGACAGGTACGGAGGGAGAGCAATCAGCCCCAGCATTTT	CASSKVLPGQVRRESNQPQHF
-	TRBV30	TRBJ1-1	14	-	TGTGCCTGGAGTGTATACATCTCGAACACTGAAGCTTTCTTT	CAWSVYISNTEAFF
-	TRBV29-1	TRBJ1-2	11	-	TGCAGCGTTTTCAGGGAGTATGGCTACACCTTC	CSVFREYGYTF
few	TRBV9	TRBJ2-3	13	-	TGTGCCAGCAGCGTAGCTCCGTCGGATACGCAGTATTTT	CASSVAPSDTQYF
-	TRBV29-1	TRBJ1-2	13	TRBD1	TGCAGCGTCGGGACAGGGGAAAGCTATGGCTACACCTTC	CSVGTGESYGYTF
once	TRBV30	TRBJ2-5	12	-	TGTGCCTGGAGTGCAAAGGTGGAGACCCAGTACTTC	CAWSAKVETQYF
-	TRBV6-5	TRBJ1-2	14	TRBD1	TGTGCCAGCTGGAGGACAGGGGGAGGGTATGGCTACACCTTC	CASWRTGGGYGYTF
-	TRBV30	TRBJ1-6	14	-	TGTGCCTGGAGTCCCGGGATCCCCGATTCACCCCTCCACTTT	CAWSPGIPDSPLHF
few	TRBV29-1	TRBJ2-2	13	-	TGCAGCGTTCGCCGCAGAAACACCGGGGAGCTGTTTTTT	CSVRRRNTGELFF
-	TRBV13	TRBJ2-7	15	TRBD2	TGTGCCAGCAGCCCCGGCGGGGGACGGCGGGACGAGCAGTACTTC	CASSPGGGRRDEQYF
-	TRBV12-5	TRBJ2-1	11	-	TGTGCTAGTGGTTTTGGTAGTGAGCAGTTCTTC	CASGFGSEQFF
-	TRBV4-3	TRBJ1-2	15	TRBD1	TGCGCCAGCAGCTCCACGACAGGGGGCTTCTATGGCTACACCTTC	CASSSTTGGFYGYTF
-	TRBV30	TRBJ2-7	15	-	TGTGCCTGGAGTGTAGATGCGTCGACCCCGGGGGAGCAGTACTTC	CAWSVDASTPGEQYF
-	TRBV25-1	TRBJ1-2	14	TRBD1	TGTGCCAGCAGTGAAGGGACAGGGGGATTTGGCTACACCTTC	CASSEGTGGFGYTF
-	TRBV10-3	TRBJ2-1	17	TRBD1	TGTGCCATCAGTGAAATTCGTCCCGGGACAGCAAACAATGAGCAGTTCTTC	CAISEIRPGTANNEQFF
-	TRBV30	TRBJ2-7	14	-	TGTGCCTGGAGTGGTAGGGGATTTAAGGACGAGCAGTACTTC	CAWSGRGFKDEQYF
few	TRBV30	TRBJ2-7	14	-	TGTGCCTGGAGTGTACGGGTGCGGACACTCGAGCAGTACTTC	CAWSVRVRTLEQYF
-	TRBV11-1	TRBJ2-7	15	-	TGTGCCAGCAACTTCAAGGACGGGAGCTCCTACGAGCAGTACTTC	CASNFKDGSSYEQYF
-	TRBV30	TRBJ2-2	17	TRBD1	TGTGCCTGGAGGGAGTCCTTCGGGACAGGAAACACCGGGGAGCTGTTTTTT	CAWRESFGTGNTGELFF
few	TRBV10-3	TRBJ1-2	15	TRBD1	TGTGCCATCAGTGGTACCGGGACAGGGGGCTATGGCTACACCTTC	CAISGTGTGGYGYTF
-	TRBV29-1	TRBJ1-1	12	TRBD1	TGCAGCGTTCTAAGGCAGGGGGCTGAAGCTTTCTTT	CSVLRQGAEAFF
-	TRBV5-6	TRBJ2-1	18	-	TGTGCCAGCCATAAACGGAGAGGGGATACGAGCTCCTACAATGAGCAGTTCTTC	CASHKRRGDTSSYNEQFF
-	TRBV6-1	TRBJ2-3	18	TRBD2	TGTGCCAGCAGTGAACAGGGAGGGGGCGGGGGGGCCCCAGATACGCAGTATTTT	CASSEQGGGGGAPDTQYF
-	TRBV6-5	TRBJ2-3	14	-	TGTACCAGCAGTTCAACAGGGAGCACAGATACGCAGTATTTT	CTSSSTGSTDTQYF
-	TRBV30	TRBJ2-7	13	-	TGTGCCTGGGGAGTGAAGACCTCCTACGAGCAGTACTTC	CAWGVKTSYEQYF
-	TRBV7-2	TRBJ1-2	14	-	TGTGCCAGCAGCTTATCGGGGGGCGCGGATGGCTACACCTTC	CASSLSGGADGYTF
few	TRBV29-1	TRBJ2-5	12	-	TGCAGCGTTGGACCGGTCCAAGAGACCCAGTACTTC	CSVGPVQETQYF
once	TRBV9	TRBJ2-3	15	TRBD2	TGTGCCAGCAGCGTTGGCGGGGGGGCTTCAGATACGCAGTATTTT	CASSVGGGASDTQYF
-	TRBV4-1	TRBJ2-3	17	-	TGCGCCAGCAGCCAAGATCGCGACCTTTTAGGGACAGATACGCAGTATTTT	CASSQDRDLLGTDTQYF
-	TRBV6-5	TRBJ2-1	16	-	TGTGCCAGCAGTTCCCGACGGGGGCTCGTTGGAAATGAGCAGTTCTTC	CASSSRRGLVGNEQFF
few	TRBV11-1	TRBJ2-2	14	-	TGTGCCAGCAGCGTAGCCGCGAACACCGGGGAGCTGTTTTTT	CASSVAANTGELFF
few	TRBV7-2	TRBJ2-7	13	-	TGTGCCAGCAGCTTAGGAAGGGAGTACGAGCAGTACTTC	CASSLGREYEQYF
-	TRBV11-3	TRBJ2-5	14	-	TGTGCCAGCAGCCCGTCGACGGGAGTCGGGACCCAGTACTTC	CASSPSTGVGTQYF
-	TRBV5-1	TRBJ2-5	14	TRBD1	TGCGCCAGCAGCTTAGGACAGGGTTGGGAGACCCAGTACTTC	CASSLGQGWETQYF
few	TRBV28	TRBJ2-2	14	TRBD1	TGTGCCAGTTTGGACAGGGGTCGAACCGGGGAGCTGTTTTTT	CASLDRGRTGELFF
-	TRBV28	TRBJ2-7	12	-	TGTGCCACCGTAGGGCGTAGCGACGAGCAGTACTTC	CATVGRSDEQYF
-	TRBV4-2	TRBJ2-3	15	TRBD1	TGTGCCAGCAGCTCGGGACAGGGGGTGCGGGATACGCAGTATTTT	CASSSGQGVRDTQYF
-	TRBV30	TRBJ1-2	17	-	TGTGCCTGGAGTTCTTTAGGGCCTTTCGCAACTAACTATGGCTACACCTTC	CAWSSLGPFATNYGYTF
-	TRBV29-1	TRBJ1-2	15	TRBD1	TGCAGCGTTGCCTCTTGGGGACAGCCGAACTATGGCTACACCTTC	CSVASWGQPNYGYTF
-	TRBV7-2	TRBJ1-5	13	-	TGTGCCAGCAGCTTAGCAATAGATCAGCCCCAGCATTTT	CASSLAIDQPQHF
-	TRBV4-2	TRBJ2-2	15	-	TGTGCCAGCAGCCAAGATATAAGCGAGGCCGGGGAGCTGTTTTTT	CASSQDISEAGELFF